One TCR beta chain is described in this entry. The sample is drawn from a study of T cells in localized non-small cell lung cancer. Data came from immunoSEQ multiplex PCR; TCRdb stores just in-frame clones and leaves some out. The table lists 20,000 to 25,000 clones, more than 75% of them singletons. Trimming shortened V by 2 bases and J by 8 bases, and 12 bases separated the two germline ends. CDR3 length: 13 residues. CDR1 and CDR2 (germline): MNHNY, SVGAGI (reference sequence). This clonotype was sampled from a woman aged 40 to 75 with stage II squamous cell lung carcinoma. Here the sequenced sample was PBMCs, taken before any cancer treatment. The chain carries TRBV6-6 and TRBJ1-2, with unresolved D. The CDR3 protein is CASSYQSTGGYTF. The CDR3 DNA reads TGTGCCAGCAGTTACCAGTCTACGGGAGGCTACACCTTC.